This TCR beta chain was documented in a study of OX40 agonist ivuxolimab in advanced cancers. Overall study context: Every 2 weeks, patients got intravenous ivuxolimab at one of six dose levels (0.01-10 mg/kg). Regarding the study as a whole: The authors did not determine the antigen specificity of the expanded peripheral T cells.

This table comes from immunoSEQ multiplex PCR, and its TCRdb copy is limited to in-frame clones, with some not included. The sample lists more than 20,000 clones, 73% seen once, with about 17% in the top ten. Remarks on this clone: What it binds is not known.

This receptor was identified in an adult with an advanced solid tumor such as melanoma, head and neck, liver or kidney cancer. The source material was CD4+ or CD8+ T cells sorted from blood, sampled in a trial of the OX40 agonist ivuxolimab.

DNA for the CDR3: TGTGCCAGCAGCCGACCCGGACAGGGGAGGGAGACCCAGTACTTC. This sequence encodes CASSRPGQGRETQYF. The chain joins TRBV5-6 to TRBJ2-5; TRBD1 aligns across 9 bases. Trimming at V came to 4 bases and at J to 5 bases, leaving 9 bases not matched to a gene. The CDR3 totals 15 residues. Per germline, CDR1 SGHDT and CDR2 YYEEEE.